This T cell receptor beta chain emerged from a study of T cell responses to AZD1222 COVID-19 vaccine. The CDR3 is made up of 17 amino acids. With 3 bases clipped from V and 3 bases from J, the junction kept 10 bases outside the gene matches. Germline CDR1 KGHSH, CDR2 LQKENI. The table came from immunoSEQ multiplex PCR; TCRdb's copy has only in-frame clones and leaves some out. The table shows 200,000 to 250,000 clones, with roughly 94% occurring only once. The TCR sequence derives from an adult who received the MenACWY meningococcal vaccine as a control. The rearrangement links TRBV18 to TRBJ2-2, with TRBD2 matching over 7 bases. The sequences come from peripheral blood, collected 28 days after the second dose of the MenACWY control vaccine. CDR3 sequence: CASSPLGGSQHTGELFF. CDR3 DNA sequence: TGTGCCAGCTCACCTCTTGGCGGGAGCCAGCACACCGGGGAGCTGTTTTTT.